The entry below describes one T cell receptor (beta chain). The antigen remains unidentified. PCR used 60 Vbeta primers and 13 Jbeta primers. The data were produced by immunoSEQ multiplex PCR, yet TCRdb's version contains in-frame clones alone and is incomplete. The table lists 100,000 to 150,000 clones, 70% to 85% of them singletons. Trimming took 5 bases from V and 0 from J; bases not matched to a gene: 16. The CDR3 covers 18 residues. Germline CDR1 is GTSNPN and CDR2 is SVGIG (reference sequence). The sample comes from a study of cytomegalovirus exposure and HLA in healthy donors. Broader study findings: Later analysis found that TCR beta chains associated with HLA were more clonally expanded than other, equally common chains.

The sample consisted of PBMCs. This sequence joins TRBV30 and TRBJ1-5, with 7 bases lining up with TRBD1. The sequence was obtained from a woman between 45 and 60 years old in good health and CMV-seropositive. In nucleotides, the CDR3 is TGTGCCTGGGCACATGGGACAGACGCTTCGCGTAGCAATCAGCCCCAGCATTTT. Protein product: CAWAHGTDASRSNQPQHF.